This T cell receptor (beta chain) derives from a study of T-cell reconstitution after alpha-beta-depleted transplantation in children. V was trimmed by 6 bases and J by 0 bases, leaving 12 bases between them. The CDR3 runs to 15 residues. Preparation of the TCRbeta library involved a method that used unique molecular identifiers. In TCRdb, the PCR reads were re-called with MiXCR into one record per CDR3 protein. Seen here are about 160,000 distinct CDR3 sequences, 11% observed once, and the top ten hold over 10%. Findings and limits, study-wide: There were reportedly several hundred expanded graft clones from which alpha-beta T cells came about two months after transplant. Day-60 TCRbeta diversity that was high in some patients was derived from surviving recipient T cells and thymic progenitors. Newly generated T cells supplied most T-cell counts and diversity one year post-transplant.

This clonotype was found many times. Its antigen is unknown. Specimen: PBMCs, collected before TCRalphabeta/CD19-depleted stem cell transplant. The rearrangement links TRBV12-3 or TRBV12-4 to TRBJ1-5; D uncertain. This receptor was obtained from a boy younger than 10 with acute myeloid leukemia, due to receive a stem cell transplant. In DNA, the CDR3 is TGTGCCAGCAGAGACGACGGATTTAGCAATCAGCCCCAGCATTTT. This sequence encodes CASRDDGFSNQPQHF.